Following are 15 T cell receptor beta chains from one sample sequenced in a study of cytomegalovirus exposure and HLA in healthy donors. PCR was performed using 60 Vbeta and 13 Jbeta primers. The assay was immunoSEQ multiplex PCR, and TCRdb's table has in-frame clones only and misses some. This table holds about 130,000 clones, around 72% found once. Sequenced material: PBMCs. The receptors shown here come from a man younger than 35 in good health and CMV-seropositive.

The chain couples TRBV2 to TRBJ2-2, with TRBD1 as a possible D gene (5 bases). The CDR3 totals 14 residues. The V gene lost 4 bases and the J gene lost 6 bases, with 12 bases spanning the gap. From germline, CDR1 is SNHLY and CDR2 FYNNEI. This chain's CDR3 is CASSVTQESGELFF. The CDR3 region has the DNA TGTGCCAGCAGTGTTACACAGGAATCCGGGGAGCTGTTTTTT.

The rearrangement joins TRBV27 to TRBJ2-7; 8 bases map to TRBD1. Trimming cost V 1 base and J 3 bases; bases outside gene matches: 2. CDR1 and CDR2 (germline): MNHEY, SMNVEV (reference sequence). CDR3 length equals 14 residues. DNA for the CDR3: TGTGCCAGCAGTTTATGGGGACAGGACTACGAGCAGTACTTC. It specifies CASSLWGQDYEQYF.

In its sample, this clone was seen once. V and J are TRBV18 and TRBJ2-5; 7 bases agree with TRBD1. Per the germline V gene, CDR1 is KGHSH and CDR2 is LQKENI. V trimming: 2 bases; J trimming: 5 bases; junction bases outside the gene matches: 8. CDR3 length equals 15 residues. The CDR3, as DNA: TGTGCCAGCTCACCATGGGACAGTCTGGGGGAGACCCAGTACTTC. It encodes CASSPWDSLGETQYF.

This chain joins TRBV27 and TRBJ2-1, with 8 bases matching TRBD2. V gave up 3 bases and J gave up 8 bases; unmatched junction bases: 9. Germline CDR1 reads MNHEY; CDR2 reads SMNVEV (reference sequence). CDR3 length equals 15 residues. This CDR3 is CASSFSGTRKHEQFF. CDR3 DNA sequence: TGTGCCAGCAGTTTCTCCGGGACTAGGAAGCATGAGCAGTTCTTC.

The CDR3 bases are TGTGCCAGCAGTTCTTCCGGGACAGGGGAGGGCGAGCAGTACTTC. Translated: CASSSSGTGEGEQYF. V gene TRBV27 combines with J gene TRBJ2-7, with TRBD1 matching over 10 bases. This CDR3 has 15 residues. Germline V lookup: CDR1 MNHEY, CDR2 SMNVEV (reference sequence). The ends lost 4 bases at V and 6 bases at J; junction bases unmatched: 9.

The table lists this clone with a few counts. The chain employs TRBV5-1 and TRBJ1-1; D perhaps matches TRBD1 (5 bases). The CDR3 is made up of 13 amino acids. The germline CDR1 and CDR2 sequences are SGHRS and YFSETQ. V was clipped by 0 bases and J by 3 bases, with 6 bases between them. The CDR3 sequence: CASSLEGHTEAFF. The CDR3 DNA sequence: TGCGCCAGCAGCTTGGAGGGGCACACTGAAGCTTTCTTT.

The rearrangement joins TRBV5-5 to TRBJ2-5, with D perhaps TRBD1 (6 bases). The germline CDR1 and CDR2 sequences are SGHKS and YYEKEE (reference sequence). This CDR3 is built from 17 residues. V lost 2 bases to trimming and J lost 4 bases, with 21 bases between them. CDR3 residues: CASSLSGTRTTRETQYF. CDR3 nucleotide sequence: TGTGCCAGCAGCTTATCCGGGACACGGACAACCAGAGAGACCCAGTACTTC.

The genes are TRBV6-1 and TRBJ2-1, with unresolved D. CDR1 MNHNS and CDR2 SASEGT come from the germline V gene. This CDR3 comprises 14 residues. Between the trimmed V and J ends, which lost 10 bases and 2 bases, there was a span of 15 bases. The chain's CDR3 is CAISESLTYNEQFF. The CDR3 DNA is TGTGCCATCTCCGAGAGCTTGACCTACAATGAGCAGTTCTTC.

This chain joins TRBV7-9 and TRBJ1-6; 9 nucleotides match TRBD1. CDR3 length equals 12 residues. CDR1 is SEHNR and CDR2 is FQNEAQ in the germline V gene (reference sequence). Losses at the gene ends were 4 bases for V and 13 bases for J; bases not matched to a gene: 2. CDR3 region: CASSWDRDPLHF. The CDR3 nucleotides read TGTGCCAGCAGCTGGGACAGGGATCCCCTCCACTTT.

This chain uses TRBV7-2 with TRBJ2-1; possibly TRBD2 for D (5 bases). The CDR3 loop spans 15 amino acids. V lost 0 bases and J lost 4, with 10 bases in between. CDR1 and CDR2 (germline): SGHTA, FQGNSA. CDR3 nucleotides: TGTGCCAGCAGCTTAGCGCTGGGAGTTTACAATGAGCAGTTCTTC. Amino acid sequence: CASSLALGVYNEQFF. Complete variable domain (other parts from reference TRBV7-2 and TRBJ2-1): GAGVSQSPSNKVTEKGKDVELRCDPISGHTALYWYRQSLGQGLEFLIYFQGNSAPDKSGLPSDRFSAERTGGSVSTLTIQRTQQEDSAVYLCASSLALGVYNEQFFGPGTRLTVL.

Of note for this clone: The junction does not match germline at one end; this may be a read error. The rearrangement joins TRBV9 to TRBJ1-2, with 10 bases fitting TRBD1. This CDR3 region has 14 residues. Germline CDR1 reads SGDLS; CDR2 reads YYNGEE. In nucleotides, the CDR3 is TGTGCCAGCAGAGGGGACAGGGGTTCCTATGACTACACCTTC. This translates into CASRGDRGSYDYTF.

The rearrangement joins TRBV5-6 to TRBJ2-1; 8 nucleotides line up with TRBD2. CDR1 is SGHDT, CDR2 YYEEEE, per germline. This CDR3 spans 16 amino acids. V dropped 1 base and J dropped 2; count of bases not matched to a gene: 5. This chain's CDR3 is CASSLPSGFPYNEQFF. The CDR3 DNA reads TGTGCCAGCAGCTTGCCTAGCGGGTTCCCCTACAATGAGCAGTTCTTC.

J is TRBJ1-2 and V is TRBV2; TRBD1 aligns across 8 bases. Germline-derived CDR1 and CDR2 are SNHLY and FYNNEI. J gave up 8 bases and V 6 bases, and 8 bases lay outside the gene matches. The CDR3 is made up of 13 amino acids. CDR3 residues: CASRDQGAGGYTF. CDR3 bases: TGTGCCAGCAGGGATCAGGGGGCTGGGGGCTACACCTTC.

With regard to this clone: Other DNA variants within this sample encode the same CDR3. This chain connects TRBV25-1 to TRBJ2-5, with D possibly matching TRBD2 (6 bases). Trimming cost V 5 bases and J 5 bases, with 12 bases left between them. Germline values: CDR1 MGHDK, CDR2 SYGVNS. The CDR3 totals 13 residues. The chain's CDR3 is CASSSGGRETQYF. The CDR3 region has the DNA TGTGCCAGCAGTTCCGGGGGAAGGGAGACCCAGTACTTC. The full variable domain, in which reference TRBV25-1 and TRBJ2-5 provide the parts outside the CDR3, is EADIYQTPRYLVIGTGKKITLECSQTMGHDKMYWYQQDPGMELHLIHYSYGVNSTEKGDLSSESTVSRIRTEHFPLTLESARPSHTSQYLCASSSGGRETQYFGPGTRLLVL.

The chain is built from TRBV5-6 and TRBJ2-7; TRBD2 matches at 11 bases. The trim removed 4 bases at V and 5 bases at J, leaving 2 bases unmatched. This CDR3 is built from 13 residues. The germline CDR1 and CDR2 sequences are SGHDT and YYEEEE. The CDR3 loop reads CASSGLAGNEQYF. The DNA of the CDR3 is TGTGCCAGCAGCGGACTAGCGGGCAACGAGCAGTACTTC.